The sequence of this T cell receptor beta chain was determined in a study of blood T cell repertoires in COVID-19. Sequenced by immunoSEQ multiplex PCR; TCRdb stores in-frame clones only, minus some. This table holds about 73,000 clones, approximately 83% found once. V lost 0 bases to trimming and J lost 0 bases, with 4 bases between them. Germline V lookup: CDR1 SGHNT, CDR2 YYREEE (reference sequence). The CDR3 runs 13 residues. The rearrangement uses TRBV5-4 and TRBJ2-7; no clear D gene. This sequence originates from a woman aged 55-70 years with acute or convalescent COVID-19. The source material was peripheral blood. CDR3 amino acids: CASSLDGSYEQYF. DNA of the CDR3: TGTGCCAGCAGCTTGGACGGCTCCTACGAGCAGTACTTC.